The clone carrying this T cell receptor beta chain appeared a single time. Original processing methods: For nucleated cells, counts were estimated from reference gene primer amplification. Method: immunoSEQ multiplex PCR; TCRdb's copy keeps in-frame clones and lacks some. D and trimming were read from the DNA, whereas the V and J calls and clone size are those reported in that table. The sample has more than 110,000 clones; around 78% are singletons. There are 15 residues in the CDR3. CDR1 is MNHEY and CDR2 is SVGAGI in the germline V gene. Germline trimming cut 6 bases from V and 8 bases from J; bases unmatched to any gene: 10. The data were obtained in a study of blood T cell repertoires in COVID-19. In the study overall: The origin of the acute and convalescent COVID-19 samples was the United States, Italy and Spain. The cDNA or gDNA used as material had been derived from T cells, B-cell-depleted T cells, or PBMCs.

The chain uses TRBV6-5 and TRBJ1-6; 7 bases are shared with TRBD1. This receptor was taken from a woman of 80 years or more with active or convalescent COVID-19. Sequenced sample: peripheral blood. The CDR3 sequence is CASRGTGTAYSPLHF. CDR3 DNA sequence: TGTGCCAGCAGAGGTACCGGGACAGCTTATTCACCCCTCCACTTT.